This TCR beta chain was captured by sequencing in a study of T cells after yellow fever vaccination (dated by TCRdb to between 2018 and 2021). Notes on the research overall: The SMART-Seq v4 Ultra Low Input RNA kit was used to prepare libraries from fractions with low cell numbers. Two healthy male donors made up the cohort, one aged 18 to 30 years and the other aged 30 to 40 years. Blood samples were taken at several timepoints before and after primary and secondary immunization, and bulk PBMC replicates and cell subsets were isolated. To follow T-cell clones before and after primary and booster YFV17D yellow fever vaccination, bulk TCR alpha and beta repertoires were sequenced over time.

As concerns this clonotype: The antigen it binds to is not known. Within one base of it there is no much larger clone, and no base qualities were kept.

Here is what the overall study found, with its caveats: The study included only two donors, which limits how far the findings can be generalized. A small fraction of clonotypes appeared in both the CD4 and CD8 compartments, likely as a result of convergent recombination. The secondary T-cell response was weaker than the primary response but faster, peaking on day 5 instead of day 15. Most clones expanded after primary vaccination (approximately 95% of CD4 and 88% of CD8) were re-detected after the booster, suggesting that broad memory maintenance occurred. Computational filtering was needed because FACS-sorted repertoires could contain abundant contaminating clonotypes from the bulk population.

This sample was sequenced with an Illumina NovaSeq 6000. TCR cDNA was synthesized by 5'RACE template switching, which introduced a universal primer site and unique molecular identifiers. Priming of cDNA synthesis was performed from both the TCR alpha and TCR beta constant segments. Library amplification involved two PCR steps, and the second step added sample barcodes and sequencing adapters. Sequencing of the libraries was done on either Illumina HiSeq 2500 (2x100 bp) or NovaSeq (2x150 bp). The paper's data handling went like this. Demultiplexing of reads and collapsing into UMI consensus sequences were performed with MIGEC, and V(D)J alignment was carried out with MiXCR. Using edgeR on replicate PBMC samples, clonotypes were called vaccine-responding if FDR was below 0.01 and the log2 fold change was above 5 up to day 15. CD4 or CD8 identity was assigned to each bulk clonotype according to whether the clonotype was present at higher abundance in the sequenced CD4 repertoire or the sequenced CD8 repertoire. Using fastp trimming at Q25 and MiXCR clonotype assembly, TCRdb reanalyzed the public sequencing data and kept in-frame beta chains. For every CDR3 protein sequence, its rows merge into one entry that carries the most common genes and DNA. The V and J calls reflect TCRdb's pipeline rather than the authors' work. Present in this sample are fewer than 500,000 distinct CDR3 sequences, about 17% of which were seen just once. Roughly a sixth of the sample comes from the top ten.

Taken with the paper, the label for treatment or condition translates to: live attenuated yellow fever vaccine strain. At each blood-draw timepoint, two biological replicates of bulk PBMCs were collected. A standard Ficoll-Paque protocol was used to isolate PBMCs from peripheral blood. TriZol was used to extract RNA from bulk PBMCs, CD4 and CD8 fractions, and dextramer-positive and dextramer-negative fractions. V is reduced by 5 bases and J by 13 bases, leaving a spacing of 15 bases between them. The CDR3 covers 11 residues, taking in both the cysteine and the phenylalanine. Here the CDR3 DNA is all that survives: 33 bases in frame from base 1. The germline V gene (reference sequence) sets CDR1 to DFQATT and CDR2 to SNEGSKA.

Recombination joined TRBV20-1 with TRBJ1-5, with the D gene not confidently named. The source is a man between 18 and 35 years old who received the YFV17D yellow fever vaccine. The sample consisted of PBMCs, taken before the yellow fever booster vaccination. The DNA is as follows: TGCAGTGCTCGAGGTTTCTCGGATCAGCATTTT. Translated, this gives CSARGFSDQHF.